This TCR beta chain was identified during a study of tumor and adjacent non-tumor tissue in lung cancer (dated by TCRdb to the late 2010s). Study-wide context: Patients with adenocarcinoma (roughly 12), squamous cell carcinoma (2) and small cell lung cancer (1) were included in the cohort. TCRbeta CDR3 sequencing was performed on more than 25 paired specimens, with one tumor sample and one normal lung sample collected per patient. The study compared bulk TCRbeta repertoires from lung tumor tissue and matched distant non-tumor lung tissue of under 16 lung cancer patients. The approximately 15 patients were aged about 30 to 76 years, included about ten men and 5 women, and had TNM stage I to III disease. In total, sequencing yielded 95 million to 150 million productive TCRbeta reads, which works out to an average of approximately 4.1 million reads per sample. The research as a whole found: Only 15 or so patients were included in the cohort, and the need for larger samples and more detailed clinical data was noted by the authors. The sequencing platform is not named in the methods, and unique molecular identifiers are not mentioned. Because peripheral blood was not sequenced, the blood TCRbeta repertoires of the lung cancer patients in the study went unexamined. Tumor tissue showed significantly greater TCR diversity (inverse Simpson) than normal lung tissue (431.37 vs 166.20, P = 0.0075, Mann-Whitney U test). Significantly higher TCR diversity was found in younger patients, and higher tumor TCR diversity was associated with shorter overall and disease-free survival. The top 100 clones made up a significantly larger cumulative share of the repertoire in normal lung than in tumor tissue.

The method was multiplex PCR. TCRdb lists the instrument as Illumina HiSeq 2500. TCRbeta libraries were constructed through three rounds of nested PCR with primers (Table S4) according to protocols modified from ARM-PCR. Before sequencing, PCR products of 200-500 bp were excised from the gel and purified with the QIAquick gel extraction kit. The original methods were these. Reads were cleaned using Trimmomatic, were merged into complete CDR3 sequences using FLASH, and were assigned to V(D)J germline segments using MiTCR. Clonal diversity was calculated as the inverse Simpson's index using VDJtools. A read counted as productive if the sequence was in-frame and lacked a premature stop codon. Using fastp at Q25 and MiXCR, TCRdb reprocessed the public reads and kept productive beta chains. Rows matching on CDR3 protein sequence are summarized as one entry with the most common DNA and genes. These V and J calls rely on TCRdb rather than the paper's analysis. This sample is represented by 120,000 or so distinct CDR3 sequences; about 66% of them were singletons. The ten top clones hold 9.5% to 15% of the sample.

Regarding this clonotype: The target of this receptor is not known. A junction end diverges from the germline sequence, so it may reflect a read error.

RNA was isolated from bulk unsorted tissue, and RNA quality was assessed with a NanoDrop ND-1000 and an Agilent 2100. The donors were newly diagnosed lung cancer patients admitted for thoracic surgery in China from August to November 2014 who had not received prior chemotherapy. Anyone who had undergone radiotherapy or chemotherapy before, or who had another cancer at the same time, was left out of the study. Surgical tissue pieces of roughly 1-2.2 cm3 were preserved in RNAlater solution and were kept at -80 degrees C until use. The CDR3 numbers 14 residues from cysteine through phenylalanine. The read is trimmed to its CDR3 DNA, 42 bases read in frame from base 1. In the germline V gene (reference sequence), CDR1 corresponds to SGHKS and CDR2 to YYEKEE.

This sequence originates from a man aged 25 to 45 with non-small cell lung cancer. The sequence joins TRBV5-5 to TRBJ2-7; TRBD2 is a possible D gene, resting on 5 matching bases. Sequencing used lung tumor tissue. The CDR3 protein is CASSLDPTGVEQYF. The bases read TGTGCCAGCAGTTTGGACCCGACCGGGGTTGAGCAGTACTTC. Outside the CDR3, residues come from the reference TRBV5-5 and TRBJ2-7 proteins, so the full variable domain is: DAGVTQSPTHLIKTRGQQVTLRCSPISGHKSVSWYQQVLGQGPQFIFQYYEKEERGRGNFPDRFSARQFPNYSSELNVNALLLGDSALYLCASSLDPTGVEQYFGPGTRLTVT.